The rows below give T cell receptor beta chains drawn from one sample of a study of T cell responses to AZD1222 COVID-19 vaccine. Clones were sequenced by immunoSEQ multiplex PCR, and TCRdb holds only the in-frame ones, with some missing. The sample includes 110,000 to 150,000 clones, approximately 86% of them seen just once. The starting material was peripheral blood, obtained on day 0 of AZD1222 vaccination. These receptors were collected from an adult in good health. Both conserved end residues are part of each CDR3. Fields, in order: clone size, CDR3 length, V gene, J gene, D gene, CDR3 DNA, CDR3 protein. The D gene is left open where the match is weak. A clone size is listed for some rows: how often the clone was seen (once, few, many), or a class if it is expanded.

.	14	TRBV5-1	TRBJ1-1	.	TGCGCCAGCAGCTCAAAACTGACAGGAACTGAAGCTTTCTTT	CASSSKLTGTEAFF
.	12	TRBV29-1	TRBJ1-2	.	TGCAGCGTTGGGAGCAGGTTGGTCGGCTACACCTTC	CSVGSRLVGYTF
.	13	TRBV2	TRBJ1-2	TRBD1	TGTGCCAGCAGTATTACAGGGGTTGGCGGCTACACCTTC	CASSITGVGGYTF
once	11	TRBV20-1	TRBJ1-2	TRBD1	TGCAGTGCGGACAGGGTGAATGGCTACACCTTC	CSADRVNGYTF
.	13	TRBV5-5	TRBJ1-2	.	TGTGCCAGCATGAGAGTTGGGGGTTCCGGCTACACCTTC	CASMRVGGSGYTF
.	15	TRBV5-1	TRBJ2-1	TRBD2	TGCGCCAGCAGCTTGGAGGCTAGCGGTTACAATGAGCAGTTCTTC	CASSLEASGYNEQFF
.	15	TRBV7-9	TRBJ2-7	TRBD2	TGTGCCAGCAGCTACGGGACTAGCGGGAGTTACGAGCAGTACTTC	CASSYGTSGSYEQYF
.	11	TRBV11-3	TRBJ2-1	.	TGTGCCAGCAGCGGAAATAATGAGCAGTTCTTC	CASSGNNEQFF
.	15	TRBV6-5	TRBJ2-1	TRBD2	TGTGCCAGCAAGAGGCTACTAGCGGGATGGGATGAGCAGTTCTTC	CASKRLLAGWDEQFF
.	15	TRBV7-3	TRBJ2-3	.	TGTGCCAGCAGCTTAACCATGTCTCACCTGGATACGCAGTATTTT	CASSLTMSHLDTQYF
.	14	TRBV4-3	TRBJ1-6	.	TGCGCCAGCGCCGGACAGTCGTATAATTCACCCCTCCACTTT	CASAGQSYNSPLHF
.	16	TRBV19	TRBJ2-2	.	TGTGCCAGTAAACCTGTGGGGGGACGTAACACCGGGGAGCTGTTTTTT	CASKPVGGRNTGELFF
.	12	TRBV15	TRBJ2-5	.	TGTGCCACTAGAGGGAGTGGGGAGACCCAGTACTTC	CATRGSGETQYF
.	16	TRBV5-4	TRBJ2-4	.	TGTGCCAGCAGCTTGGGACAGGCGACGAATGGGAACATTCAGTACTTC	CASSLGQATNGNIQYF
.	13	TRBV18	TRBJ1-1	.	TGTGCCAGCTCACCACTGGAAGACACTGAAGCTTTCTTT	CASSPLEDTEAFF
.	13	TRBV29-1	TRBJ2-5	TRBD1	TGCAGCGCCGACAGGGCAGTGGGGGAGACCCAGTACTTC	CSADRAVGETQYF
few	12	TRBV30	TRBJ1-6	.	TGTGCCTGGGAAAGGGTGAATTCACCCCTCCACTTT	CAWERVNSPLHF
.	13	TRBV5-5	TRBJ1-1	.	TGTGCCAGCAACACGAGGGGGGACACTGAAGCTTTCTTT	CASNTRGDTEAFF
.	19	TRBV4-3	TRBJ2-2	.	TGCGCCAGCAGCCTCGTACTAAATTCCGGGACTTTGAACACCGGGGAGCTGTTTTTT	CASSLVLNSGTLNTGELFF
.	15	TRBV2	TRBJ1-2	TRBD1	TGTGCCAGCCGGCTGAGGGACAGCTATAACTATGGCTACACCTTC	CASRLRDSYNYGYTF
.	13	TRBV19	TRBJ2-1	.	TGTGCCAGTAGTATGACGACGGCCCATGAGCAGTTCTTC	CASSMTTAHEQFF
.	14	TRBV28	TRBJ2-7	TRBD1	TGTGCCAGCAGGCGACAGGGGGGCACCTACGAGCAGTACTTC	CASRRQGGTYEQYF
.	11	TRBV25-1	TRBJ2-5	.	TGTGCCAGCAGTAATCGAGAGACCCAGTACTTC	CASSNRETQYF
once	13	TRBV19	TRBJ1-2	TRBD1	TGTGCCAGTAAGGACAGGTCGGTGGGTGGCTACACCTTC	CASKDRSVGGYTF
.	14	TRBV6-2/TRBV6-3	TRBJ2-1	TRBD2	TGTGCCAGCAGTAAGCGGGTGGGAGGGGATGAGCAGTTCTTC	CASSKRVGGDEQFF
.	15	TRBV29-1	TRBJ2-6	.	TGCAGCGTCAAGGGGGGGAACTCTGGGGCCAACGTCCTGACTTTC	CSVKGGNSGANVLTF
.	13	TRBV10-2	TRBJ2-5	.	TGCGCCAGCAAACGCTCCGGGGAAGAGACCCAGTACTTC	CASKRSGEETQYF